This T cell receptor (beta chain) came from a study of blood T cell repertoires in COVID-19. Across the study: The United States, Italy and Spain provided the acute and convalescent COVID-19 samples. PBMCs, B-cell-depleted T cells, or T cells provided the cDNA or gDNA that made up the material.

The V gene's germline CDR1 is MDHEN and CDR2 SYDVKM. The CDR3 is 13 amino acids. Germline trimming cut 10 bases from V and 7 bases from J; bases unmatched to any gene: 11. Original methodology: Estimation of nucleated cell counts relied on the amplification of reference gene primers. TCRdb's table, derived via immunoSEQ multiplex PCR, lists solely in-frame clones and lacks some. Clone size and V and J calls were adopted from that table, with D and trimming inferred from the DNA. The data hold about 180,000 clones, with roughly nine tenths observed a single time. The sequenced sample was peripheral blood. J is TRBJ2-7 and V is TRBV28; TRBD2 aligns across 9 bases. The TCR originated in a young man who had recovered from COVID-19. The CDR3 reads CATRGSGRGEQYF. The CDR3 coding sequence is TGTGCCACTCGAGGTAGCGGGAGAGGTGAGCAGTACTTC.